This passage covers 30 T cell receptor beta chains from one sample sequenced in a study of T cell responses to AZD1222 COVID-19 vaccine. TCRdb's table, derived via immunoSEQ multiplex PCR, lists solely in-frame clones and lacks some. The repertoire has about 130,000 clones, roughly 84% of them found once; the top ten carry about 4%. The sample was peripheral blood, taken on day 0 of AZD1222 vaccination. The source of these receptors is an adult in good health.

The genes are TRBV28 and TRBJ1-1, with D perhaps matching TRBD1 (6 bases). Per germline, CDR1 MDHEN and CDR2 SYDVKM. The ends were cut back, 5 bases at V and 6 bases at J, with 13 bases in the middle. The CDR3 sequence is 13 residues long. The CDR3 DNA reads TGTGCCAGCAGTACGACAGGCTCACCTGAAGCTTTCTTT. Amino acids: CASSTTGSPEAFF. The full variable domain, rest sourced from reference TRBV28 and TRBJ1-1, is DVKVTQSSRYLVKRTGEKVFLECVQDMDHENMFWYRQDPGLGLRLIYFSYDVKMKEKGDIPEGYSVSREKKERFSLILESASTNQTSMYLCASSTTGSPEAFFGQGTRLTVV.

V is TRBV28 and J is TRBJ1-4, with D possibly matching TRBD1 (6 bases). V was cut by 7 bases and J by 0 bases, with 15 bases left in between. In germline, CDR1 is MDHEN, CDR2 SYDVKM. The CDR3 length is 16 residues. This chain's CDR3 is CASIRGGSATNEKLFF. The CDR3 nucleotides read TGTGCCAGCATCAGGGGAGGGAGTGCAACTAATGAAAAACTGTTTTTT.

The gene calls are TRBV19 and TRBJ1-5; D not resolved. Germline V gene lookup returns CDR1 LNHDA and CDR2 SQIVND (reference sequence). The germline V and J ends were trimmed by 1 base and 3 bases, with 7 bases remaining between them. The CDR3 extends over 14 amino acids. CDR3 in DNA: TGTGCCAGTAGTATAGCACTTATCAATCAGCCCCAGCATTTT. This translates into CASSIALINQPQHF.

This sequence joins TRBV28 and TRBJ2-7; 11 bases line up with TRBD1. The CDR3 sequence is 14 residues long. V lost 6 bases and J lost 5; bases outside the gene matches: 6. CDR1 and CDR2 (germline): MDHEN, SYDVKM. As DNA, the CDR3 is TGTGCCAGCAGACCCGGGACAGGGGGAAACGAGCAGTACTTC. Protein sequence: CASRPGTGGNEQYF.

The rearrangement uses TRBV11-3 and TRBJ2-1; 8 bases align to TRBD1. The germline gives CDR1 SGHNT, CDR2 YENEEA. This CDR3 spans 18 amino acids. After removal of 3 bases from V and 5 bases from J, the junction contained 15 bases not matched to a gene. The CDR3 nucleotides are TGTGCCAGCAGCTTTTCAGGGGGCGCATTAAGGCTCGACAATGAGCAGTTCTTC. Residues: CASSFSGGALRLDNEQFF.

The CDR3 reads CASSLGPAKPRRYTF. CDR3 sequence (DNA): TGCGCCAGCAGCTTAGGCCCCGCGAAACCCCGTCGCTACACCTTC. This chain links TRBV5-1 with TRBJ1-2; D unclear. Trimming left V 2 bases short and J 9 bases short, with 20 bases between. Looked up from germline, CDR1 is SGHRS and CDR2 is YFSETQ. This CDR3 spans 15 amino acids.

CDR3 residues: CASRSPGRVGGYTF. The CDR3 coding sequence is TGCGCCAGCAGGTCCCCCGGAAGGGTTGGGGGCTACACCTTC. The chain recombines TRBV10-2 with TRBJ1-2, with D unclear. This CDR3 spans 14 amino acids. The V gene lost 6 bases and the J gene lost 8 bases, with 19 bases spanning the gap. Germline loops: CDR1 WSHSY, CDR2 SAAADI.

The chain couples TRBV5-4 to TRBJ1-3; 8 positions agree with TRBD1. This CDR3 is built from 15 residues. V shed 3 bases and J 0 bases; nucleotides not matched to a gene: 2. CDR1 SGHNT and CDR2 YYREEE come from the germline V gene (reference sequence). CDR3 bases: TGTGCCAGCAGCTATGGACAGGGCTCTGGAAACACCATATATTTT. This gives the protein CASSYGQGSGNTIYF.

The rearrangement links TRBV5-1 to TRBJ2-2; tentative D call: TRBD1 (6 bases). V shed 7 bases and J shed 0 bases, with 13 bases lying between them. This CDR3 region has 15 residues. Germline V gene lookup returns CDR1 SGHRS and CDR2 YFSETQ. This CDR3 is CASRRDTSNTGELFF. CDR3 nucleotides: TGCGCCAGCCGACGGGACACTTCGAACACCGGGGAGCTGTTTTTT.

This rearrangement joins TRBV3-1 (or the pseudogene TRBV3-2) to TRBJ2-7; TRBD2 aligns across 7 bases. Germline V gene data show CDR1 as LGHDT and CDR2 as YNNKEL (reference sequence). Trimming removed 1 base from V and 3 bases from J; junction bases left unmatched: 6. The CDR3 runs to 15 residues. The CDR3 bases are TGTGCCAGCAGCCAAGGACTAGCAGATCTCTACGAGCAGTACTTC. It translates to CASSQGLADLYEQYF.

The V gene is TRBV9, the J gene TRBJ1-1, with D hard to call. V was cut by 4 bases and J by 4 bases, with 23 bases left in between. Germline V CDR1 and CDR2: SGDLS, YYNGEE. The CDR3 spans 17 residues. Here the CDR3 DNA reads TGTGCCAGCAGCCTAGGGAGATCCCTGAGGGTGGCCACTGAAGCTTTCTTT. As protein: CASSLGRSLRVATEAFF.

Worth noting for this clone: Different DNA sequences within this sample yield the same CDR3. The V call is TRBV3-1 (or the pseudogene TRBV3-2), the J call TRBJ1-1; no firm D call. This CDR3 has 14 residues. Trimming took 2 bases from V and 0 from J, leaving 7 bases between them. Germline V lookup: CDR1 LGHDT, CDR2 YNNKEL (reference sequence). CDR3 DNA sequence: TGTGCCAGCAGCCAACGGACGGTGAACACTGAAGCTTTCTTT. Translation gives CASSQRTVNTEAFF.

This sequence joins TRBV5-1 and TRBJ1-1, with TRBD1 as a possible D gene (5 bases). Germline-derived CDR1 and CDR2 are SGHRS and YFSETQ. The CDR3 runs to 14 residues. Trimming cost V 4 bases and J 7 bases, with 17 bases left between them. The CDR3 sequence: CASSLGTLRGEAFF. For the CDR3, the DNA is TGCGCCAGCAGCCTAGGGACTCTCCGCGGTGAAGCTTTCTTT.

A word on this clone: The sample holds other DNA sequences that translate to the same CDR3. The chain carries TRBV6-5 and TRBJ1-1; no definite D call. Per germline, CDR1 MNHEY and CDR2 SVGAGI. This CDR3 is 12 amino acids long. Trimming removed 4 bases from V and 5 bases from J, with 8 bases in between. The DNA for the CDR3 is TGTGCCAGCAGTTCAAGAGTGACTGAAGCTTTCTTT. Amino acids: CASSSRVTEAFF.

By sample fraction, this clone is medium-sized. This chain uses TRBV4-1 with TRBJ2-7; TRBD1 matches 7 bases. After removal of 1 base from V and 2 bases from J, the junction contained 8 bases not matched to a gene. The germline V gene encodes CDR1 MGHRA and CDR2 YSYEKL. The CDR3 is made up of 16 amino acids. This CDR3 reads CASSQGADRVTYEQYF. CDR3 sequence (DNA): TGCGCCAGCAGCCAAGGAGCCGACAGGGTGACCTACGAGCAGTACTTC.

This clone was observed a few times. V gene TRBV9 combines with J gene TRBJ1-5, with D possibly being TRBD1 (5 bases). Per the germline V gene, CDR1 is SGDLS and CDR2 is YYNGEE. Trimming removed 2 bases from V and 4 bases from J, with 13 bases in between. This CDR3 comprises 15 residues. The CDR3 DNA reads as TGTGCCAGCAGCGTTGGGGGGTACATAAATCAGCCCCAGCATTTT. Translated, it gives CASSVGGYINQPQHF.

This chain joins TRBV5-1 and TRBJ1-1; D is unclear. The germline V and J ends were trimmed by 0 bases and 5 bases, with 11 bases remaining between them. The germline CDR1 and CDR2 sequences are SGHRS and YFSETQ. This CDR3 region has 14 residues. The CDR3 is CASSLDPSDTEAFF. CDR3 coding DNA: TGCGCCAGCAGCTTGGACCCTTCGGATACTGAAGCTTTCTTT.

The chain carries TRBV25-1 and TRBJ1-1; 7 bases line up with TRBD1. The CDR3 spans 15 residues. The V gene's germline CDR1 is MGHDK and CDR2 SYGVNS. CDR3 DNA sequence: TGTGCGAACAGAGGTGGAACAGGGGAAAACACTGAAGCTTTCTTT. Its protein product is CANRGGTGENTEAFF.

This clone showed up just a few times. This chain uses TRBV14 with TRBJ1-4; D unclear. The germline V gene has CDR1 SGHDN and CDR2 FVKESK. The CDR3 totals 14 residues. V lost 6 bases, J lost 8 bases, and 16 bases lay in between. DNA for the CDR3: TGTGCCAGCAGTCTCAATGGACTAGGGGAAAAACTGTTTTTT. It is translated as CASSLNGLGEKLFF.

Note on this clone: The germline gene is not matched at one end of the junction; a read error may be the cause. The CDR3 DNA sequence: TGTGCCTGGAGTGTTGGGCAGGGACGGAACTTC. This gives the protein CAWSVGQGRNF. The V gene is TRBV30, the J gene TRBJ2-7; TRBD1 or TRBD2 may be the D gene (5 bases each). The germline V gene has CDR1 GTSNPN and CDR2 SVGIG (reference sequence). This CDR3 contains 11 residues.

This chain joins TRBV6-5 and TRBJ1-1; D is possibly TRBD1 (6 bases). Trimming took 8 bases from V and 1 from J, leaving 11 bases between them. The CDR3 consists of 13 residues. The V gene's germline CDR1 is MNHEY and CDR2 SVGAGI. DNA of the CDR3: TGTGCCAGCGGTCGGACAGCGAACACTGAAGCTTTCTTT. Protein product: CASGRTANTEAFF.

The chain joins TRBV6-2 or TRBV6-3 to TRBJ2-7, with 8 positions matching TRBD1. Germline V gives CDR1 MNHEY, CDR2 SVGEGT. Unmatched junction bases numbered 2, after V lost 4 bases and J lost 6 bases. CDR3 length: 12 residues. DNA for the CDR3: TGTGCCAGCAGTTCCACAGGGGGCGAGCAGTACTTC. Residues: CASSSTGGEQYF.

The CDR3 nucleotides read TGTGCCAGCAGCTTAACGGCCGGGACAGGGGGAGGCTACACCTTC. Protein: CASSLTAGTGGGYTF. V is TRBV7-9 and J is TRBJ1-2, with 11 bases lining up with TRBD1. Germline CDR1 is SEHNR and CDR2 is FQNEAQ (reference sequence). V was clipped by 2 bases and J by 8 bases; unmatched bases: 7. This CDR3 spans 15 amino acids.

The chain joins TRBV4-1 to TRBJ2-7; weak D call: TRBD1 (6 bases). The germline V gene has CDR1 MGHRA and CDR2 YSYEKL. Trimming shortened V by 4 bases and J by 1 base, and 14 bases separated the two germline ends. The CDR3 consists of 15 residues. As DNA, the CDR3 is TGCGCCAGCAGCCCTTCAGGGGCAGGGTCCTACGAGCAGTACTTC. This sequence encodes CASSPSGAGSYEQYF.

Only a few counts were recorded for this clone. This sequence joins TRBV4-1 and TRBJ1-5; TRBD1 matches 7 bases. The V gene's germline CDR1 is MGHRA and CDR2 YSYEKL. V shed 1 base, J shed 4 bases, and the junction held 4 bases outside the gene matches. This CDR3 is 15 amino acids long. The CDR3 loop reads CASSQGTGANQPQHF. For the CDR3, the DNA is TGCGCCAGCAGCCAAGGAACAGGGGCAAATCAGCCCCAGCATTTT.

This sequence joins TRBV29-1 and TRBJ2-3, with D perhaps TRBD1 or TRBD2 (5 bases each). Germline loops: CDR1 SQVTM, CDR2 ANQGSEA. Trimming stripped 6 bases from V and 3 bases from J, with 13 bases between. This CDR3 region has 13 residues. The CDR3 loop reads CSVLMGVTDTQYF. In nucleotides, the CDR3 is TGCAGCGTACTCATGGGGGTGACAGATACGCAGTATTTT.

This chain joins TRBV6-5 and TRBJ1-2, with 9 bases lining up with TRBD1. In germline, CDR1 is MNHEY, CDR2 SVGAGI. The CDR3 has 12 amino acids. Unmatched junction bases numbered 5, after V lost 10 bases and J lost 5 bases. The CDR3 DNA reads TGTGCCATACAGGGGGCGGGGTATGGCTACACCTTC. This encodes CAIQGAGYGYTF.

The J gene is TRBJ1-1, the V gene TRBV6-5; D not resolved. This CDR3 has 12 residues. CDR1 MNHEY and CDR2 SVGAGI come from the germline V gene. The V and J ends lost 5 bases and 0 bases respectively, with 4 bases between them. The DNA for the CDR3 is TGTGCCAGCAGTAAAATGAACACTGAAGCTTTCTTT. This encodes CASSKMNTEAFF.

The chain carries TRBV2 and TRBJ1-2; TRBD1 matches 7 bases. The CDR3 contains 14 residues. CDR1 and CDR2 from the germline V gene are SNHLY and FYNNEI. Unmatched junction bases numbered 11, after V lost 6 bases and J lost 7 bases. CDR3 sequence: CASRPDRAPRGYTF. CDR3 bases: TGTGCCAGCAGACCTGACAGGGCCCCGCGTGGCTACACCTTC.

This rearrangement joins TRBV18 to TRBJ1-3; no definite D call. V lost 3 bases to trimming and J lost 0 bases, with 18 bases between them. This CDR3 comprises 18 residues. The germline V gene encodes CDR1 KGHSH and CDR2 LQKENI. The CDR3 DNA follows: TGTGCCAGCTCACCCCCGTCCGGAAAGTACCTCTCTGGAAACACCATATATTTT. It specifies CASSPPSGKYLSGNTIYF.